These T cell receptor beta chains were read from a single sample in a study of cytomegalovirus exposure and HLA in healthy donors. Produced via immunoSEQ multiplex PCR; TCRdb's table is partial and in-frame only. The repertoire has 150,000 or so clones, 80% of them found once; the top ten carry 14%. Sequences were obtained from PBMCs. The source is a woman in her 40s in good health and CMV-seronegative. Both conserved end residues are part of each CDR3. A D gene is named only where the DNA matches it firmly. Rows may omit the clone size; those that give it use once, few, many or a size class.

clone_size j_call d_call v_call cdr3_aa cdr3_nt
. TRBJ2-7 TRBD1 TRBV29-1 CSVGLDRTYEQYF TGCAGCGTTGGGTTGGACAGGACCTACGAGCAGTACTTC
. TRBJ1-1 . TRBV27 CASSLGQGRTEAFF TGTGCCAGCAGTTTAGGGCAGGGTCGCACTGAAGCTTTCTTT
. TRBJ1-5 . TRBV4-1 CASSQRGGVQPQHF TGCGCCAGCAGCCAAAGAGGGGGGGTTCAGCCCCAGCATTTT
. TRBJ2-3 TRBD2 TRBV9 CASSGGTISTDTQYF TGTGCCAGCAGCGGGGGGACTATTAGCACAGATACGCAGTATTTT
. TRBJ2-7 TRBD1 TRBV10-3 CASQRGPTSHEQYF TGTGCCAGTCAAAGGGGGCCCACCAGCCACGAGCAGTACTTC
few TRBJ2-1 . TRBV28 CASSFFGDYNEQFF TGTGCCAGCAGTTTCTTCGGGGACTACAATGAGCAGTTCTTC
few TRBJ2-1 . TRBV7-9 CASSLGGGAVINEQFF TGTGCCAGCAGCTTAGGAGGAGGGGCTGTAATAAATGAGCAGTTCTTC
. TRBJ2-2 . TRBV6-4 CASNKDGETGELFF TGTGCCAGCAATAAAGACGGAGAAACCGGGGAGCTGTTTTTT
. TRBJ2-1 . TRBV12-5 CASGLSGEGGEQFF TGTGCTAGTGGTTTGTCAGGGGAAGGTGGGGAGCAGTTCTTC
. TRBJ2-1 . TRBV5-1 CASSYGGINNEQFF TGCGCCAGCAGCTACGGGGGAATTAATAATGAGCAGTTCTTC
. TRBJ2-1 TRBD1 TRBV11-1 CASSLPGQIYNEQFF TGTGCCAGCAGCTTACCGGGACAGATTTACAATGAGCAGTTCTTC
. TRBJ2-4 . TRBV10-3 CAISVGQGAGNIQYF TGTGCCATCAGTGTGGGGCAGGGCGCTGGAAACATTCAGTACTTC
. TRBJ2-7 . TRBV6-5 CASSEVAGSYEQYF TGTGCCAGCAGTGAAGTCGCAGGCTCGTACGAGCAGTACTTC
. TRBJ2-1 TRBD1 TRBV7-9 CASSLARDRGNEQFF TGTGCCAGCAGCTTAGCCCGGGACAGGGGAAATGAGCAGTTCTTC
. TRBJ2-1 TRBD2 TRBV5-4 CASSLGSGNPYNEQFF TGTGCCAGCAGCTTGGGTAGCGGGAATCCCTACAATGAGCAGTTCTTC
. TRBJ2-3 . TRBV11-3 CASSLKGRGELPLTDTQYF TGTGCCAGCAGCTTAAAAGGGCGTGGGGAGCTCCCCCTCACAGATACGCAGTATTTT
once TRBJ1-5 TRBD1 TRBV19 CASSRDREGQPQHF TGTGCCAGTAGTCGGGACAGGGAAGGACAGCCCCAGCATTTT
. TRBJ1-1 TRBD1 TRBV7-4 CASSWELQGTELRGFFTEAFF TGTGCCAGCAGCTGGGAACTACAGGGGACCGAACTAAGAGGTTTTTTCACTGAAGCTTTCTTT
. TRBJ2-7 TRBD1 TRBV29-1 CSVVRTGDGEQYF TGCAGCGTTGTGAGGACAGGGGATGGGGAGCAGTACTTC
. TRBJ1-5 . TRBV6-1 CASRGTGTRNQPQHF TGTGCCAGCAGAGGCACCGGGACAAGAAATCAGCCCCAGCATTTT
. TRBJ1-4 . TRBV6-5 CASSYRESTNEKLFF TGTGCCAGCAGTTACCGAGAGTCAACTAATGAAAAACTGTTTTTT
once TRBJ2-1 TRBD2 TRBV7-9 CASSPWTRDEQFF TGTGCCAGCAGCCCATGGACTAGAGATGAGCAGTTCTTC
. TRBJ1-5 . TRBV2 CASSDRGLKGNQPQHF TGTGCCAGCAGTGACAGGGGTCTGAAGGGCAATCAGCCCCAGCATTTT
. TRBJ2-7 TRBD2 TRBV15 CATSRDLSGRVF TGTGCCACCAGCAGAGATCTAAGCGGGAGGGTTTTC